A single sample gave rise to the 7 T cell receptor beta chains below, sequenced in a study of T cells in Graves' hyperthyroidism and ophthalmopathy. Researchers amplified the TCR beta CDR3 regions from RNA transcripts. HTBI primers drove first-round RT-PCR of the TCR CDR3. TCRdb recomputed calls from the multiplex PCR reads with MiXCR, one row per CDR3 protein. The sample holds hundreds of thousands of distinct CDR3 sequences, 20% seen once. What was sequenced was blood. The origin of the receptors is a man aged 35-49 years with Graves' ophthalmopathy.

The CDR3 DNA is TGTGCCAGCAGTGCACAAGATCTTTCCTACGAGCAGTACTTC. This translates into CASSAQDLSYEQYF. The rearrangement links TRBV6-2 or TRBV6-3 to TRBJ2-7; no reliable D call. This CDR3 is 14 amino acids long. Trimming shortened V by 5 bases and J by 1 base, and 12 bases separated the two germline ends. CDR1 is MNHEY and CDR2 is SVGEGT in the germline V gene.

Details on this clonotype: One end of the junction does not line up with germline, which may come from a read error. The chain is built from TRBV10-3 and TRBJ2-7; TRBD1 agrees at 10 bases. There are 13 residues in the CDR3. Germline V gene lookup returns CDR1 ENHRY and CDR2 SYGVKD. CDR3 residues: CAVGQGGPYERYF. The CDR3 DNA reads as TGTGCCGTCGGACAGGGGGGTCCCTACGAGCGGTACTTC.

Many counts were recorded for this clonotype. V usage is TRBV28 and J usage is TRBJ2-5; D might be TRBD1 or TRBD2, each matching 5 bases. V lost 4 bases to trimming and J lost 0 bases, with 12 bases between them. This CDR3 spans 15 amino acids. Per the germline V gene, CDR1 is MDHEN and CDR2 is SYDVKM. In nucleotides, the CDR3 is TGTGCCAGCAGTTCTCGAGGGGAGTACCAAGAGACCCAGTACTTC. Translating gives CASSSRGEYQETQYF.

This clonotype was seen ten or more times. The gene calls are TRBV13 and TRBJ2-1, with D possibly being TRBD1 or TRBD2 (5 bases each). With 9 bases removed from V and 6 bases from J, the gap between germline ends came to 21 bases. This CDR3 contains 15 residues. The germline V gene has CDR1 PRHDT and CDR2 FYEKMQ (reference sequence). This CDR3 reads CASKGTQVYPNEQFF. CDR3 nucleotide sequence: TGTGCCAGTAAGGGGACGCAGGTCTACCCCAATGAGCAGTTCTTC.

The chain couples TRBV9 to TRBJ1-1; the D is unclear. V gave up 3 bases and J gave up 0 bases, with 9 bases separating them. The CDR3 loop spans 14 amino acids. Germline lookup yields CDR1 SGDLS and CDR2 YYNGEE. CDR3 amino acids: CASSGRDMNTEAFF. In DNA form, the CDR3 reads TGTGCCAGCAGCGGCAGAGACATGAACACTGAAGCTTTCTTT.

This clonotype was counted many times. Since a much larger clone is just one base distant, this may be a read error. This rearrangement joins TRBV3-1 to TRBJ1-1, with unresolved D. V was shortened by 3 bases and J by 0 bases, with 8 bases between the two germline ends. CDR1 is LGHDT, CDR2 YNNKEL, per germline (reference sequence). CDR3 length: 14 amino acids. Written as DNA, the CDR3 is TGTGCCAGCAGCCAGAGACGGCTGAACACTGAAGCTTTCTTT. Residues: CASSQRRLNTEAFF.

CDR3 loop: CSVRGGGSYEQYF. CDR3 in DNA: TGCAGCGTCCGCGGGGGGGGGTCCTACGAGCAGTACTTC. The chain uses TRBV29-1 and TRBJ2-7; 9 bases align to TRBD2. The CDR3 runs 13 residues. Germline assignment: CDR1 SQVTM and CDR2 ANQGSEA. The ends lost 6 bases at V and 1 base at J; junction bases unmatched: 4.